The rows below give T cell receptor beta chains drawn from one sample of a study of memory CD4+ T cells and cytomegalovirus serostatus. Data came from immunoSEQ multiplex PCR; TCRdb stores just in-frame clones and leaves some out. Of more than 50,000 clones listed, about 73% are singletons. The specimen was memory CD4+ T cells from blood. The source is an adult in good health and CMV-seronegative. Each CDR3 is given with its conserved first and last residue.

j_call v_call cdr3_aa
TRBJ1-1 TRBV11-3 CASSWQGGEAFF
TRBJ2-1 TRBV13 CASSASRVGNEQFF
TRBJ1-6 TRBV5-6 CASSRDRVRSPLHF
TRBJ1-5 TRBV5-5 CASSPGQGSNQPQHF
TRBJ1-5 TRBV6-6 CASSYSGGTANQPQHF
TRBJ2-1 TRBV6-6 CASSHGDTLTYNEQFF
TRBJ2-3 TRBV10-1 CASRGEGDTQYF
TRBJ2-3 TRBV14 CASSHRTGVGTDTQYF
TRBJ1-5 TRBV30 CAWSVRGGQSQPQHF
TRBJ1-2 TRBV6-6 CASSYSGGAKSYGYTF
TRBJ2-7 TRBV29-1 CSVDTGEQYF
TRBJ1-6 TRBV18 CASSPVMPDRRNSPLHF
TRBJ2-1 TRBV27 CASSLRTVNTYNEQFF
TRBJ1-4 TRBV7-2 CASSLAVTSTNEKLFF
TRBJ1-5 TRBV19 CASEPGQRQPQHF
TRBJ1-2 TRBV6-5 CASARTGFYGYTF
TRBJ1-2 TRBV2 CASNWVAGYTF
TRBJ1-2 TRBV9 CASSAYRRDGYTF
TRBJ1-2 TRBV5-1 CASSRQGGNYGYTF
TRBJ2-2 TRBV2 CASSHRDILTGELFF
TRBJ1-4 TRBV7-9 CASSFDRFTDEKLFF
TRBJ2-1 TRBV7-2 CASSQRKKAHEQFF
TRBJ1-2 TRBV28 CASRLSDSRGRGSYTF
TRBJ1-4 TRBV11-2 CASSTRTRGGEKLFF
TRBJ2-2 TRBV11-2 CASKLAPNTGELFF
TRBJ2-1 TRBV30 CAWVPIRGGRNEQFF
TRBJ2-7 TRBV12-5 CASGLPTGPTRNEQYF
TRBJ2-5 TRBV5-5 CASSLGDRGETETQYF
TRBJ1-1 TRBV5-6 CASSLKLEAFF
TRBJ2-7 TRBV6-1 CATRDGYREYF
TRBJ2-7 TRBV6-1 CASSPETGSLYEQYF
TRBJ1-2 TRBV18 CASSQETGGAYGYTF
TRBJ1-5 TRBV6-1 CASSTQGQGSQPQHF
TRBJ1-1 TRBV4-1 CASSRHPDEAFF
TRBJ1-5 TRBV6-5 CASSPRGLGQPQHF
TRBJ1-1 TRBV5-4 CASSLYHDRLNTEAFF
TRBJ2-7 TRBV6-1 CASSESGSYEQYF
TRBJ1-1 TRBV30 CAWRWARDTEAFF
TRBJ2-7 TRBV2 CASGGVRYEQYF
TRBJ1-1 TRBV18 CASSPRWGGLNTEAFF
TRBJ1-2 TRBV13 CASSLGYRDYGYTF
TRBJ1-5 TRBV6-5 CASGEGRNQPQHF
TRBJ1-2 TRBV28 CASTLVAHYGYTF
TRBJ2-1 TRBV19 CASSMGLAGNEQFF
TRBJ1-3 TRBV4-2 CASSQDGGDLGGSGNTIYF
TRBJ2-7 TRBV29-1 CSVEGATYEQYF
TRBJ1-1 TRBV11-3 CASSLDIGPANTEAFF